This TCR beta chain comes out of a study of cytomegalovirus exposure and HLA in healthy donors. Findings of the study overall: TCR beta V- and J-gene trimming was later associated with a missense DCLRE1C variant.

Only one count was recorded for this clone. Its antigen is currently unknown. In the PCR, 60 Vbeta and 13 Jbeta primers were used. TCRdb's copy holds only in-frame clones and misses some; the assay was immunoSEQ multiplex PCR. Among approximately 120,000 clones listed, over 65% were seen once. The receptor comes from a man younger than 45 in good health and CMV-seropositive. Input material: PBMCs.

The CDR3 here is CASSLGGGGETQYF. CDR3 DNA: TGTGCCAGCAGCTTGGGGGGGGGAGGAGAGACCCAGTACTTC. This sequence joins TRBV5-6 and TRBJ2-5, with 7 bases matching TRBD2. The CDR3 totals 14 residues. CDR1 and CDR2 (germline): SGHDT, YYEEEE. The junction had 3 bases not matched to a gene; V was cut back by 0 bases and J by 4 bases. The full variable domain, rest sourced from reference TRBV5-6 and TRBJ2-5, is DAGVTQSPTHLIKTRGQQVTLRCSPKSGHDTVSWYQQALGQGPQFIFQYYEEEERQRGNFPDRFSGHQFPNYSSELNVNALLLGDSALYLCASSLGGGGETQYFGPGTRLLVL.